A selection of T cell receptor beta chains follows, all from one sample in a study of blood T cell repertoires in COVID-19. Clones were sequenced by immunoSEQ multiplex PCR, and TCRdb holds only the in-frame ones, with some missing. This sample has around 97,000 clones, with around nine tenths found just once. Specimen: peripheral blood. These TCRs come from an elderly woman in a cohort sampled during active COVID-19. Each CDR3 is given with its conserved first and last residue. Each record gives: V gene, D gene, CDR3 length, J gene, clone size, CDR3 DNA, CDR3 protein. A D gene is named only where the DNA matches it firmly. Only part of the rows carry a size: once, few, many, or a class if the clone is expanded.

v_call: TRBV18
d_call: NA
cdr3_length: 16
j_call: TRBJ1-3
clone_size: NA
cdr3_nt: TGTGCCAGCTCATCACGATTGGGGAGCTCTGGAAACACCATATATTTT
cdr3_aa: CASSSRLGSSGNTIYF

v_call: TRBV7-6
d_call: TRBD2
cdr3_length: 17
j_call: TRBJ2-5
clone_size: once
cdr3_nt: TGTGCCAGCAGCTCCCCTATGCGGGAGGGACCACAAGAGACCCAGTACTTC
cdr3_aa: CASSSPMREGPQETQYF

v_call: TRBV7-2
d_call: TRBD2
cdr3_length: 15
j_call: TRBJ2-1
clone_size: NA
cdr3_nt: TGTGCCAGCAGCTTGTCTAGCGGGATCTACAATGAGCAGTTCTTC
cdr3_aa: CASSLSSGIYNEQFF

v_call: TRBV7-9
d_call: NA
cdr3_length: 16
j_call: TRBJ1-3
clone_size: NA
cdr3_nt: TGTGCCAGCAGGCAGGGCCTCTTCAGCTCTGGAAACACCATATATTTT
cdr3_aa: CASRQGLFSSGNTIYF

v_call: TRBV28
d_call: NA
cdr3_length: 15
j_call: TRBJ1-4
clone_size: NA
cdr3_nt: TGTGCCAGCAGTTTAGTACGGGGTCGCAATGAAAAACTGTTTTTT
cdr3_aa: CASSLVRGRNEKLFF

v_call: TRBV3-1/TRBV3-2
d_call: TRBD2
cdr3_length: 16
j_call: TRBJ2-4
clone_size: NA
cdr3_nt: TGTGCCAGCAGCCAGATTAGCGGGAGTGCCAAAAACATTCAGTACTTC
cdr3_aa: CASSQISGSAKNIQYF

v_call: TRBV5-4
d_call: NA
cdr3_length: 15
j_call: TRBJ1-3
clone_size: NA
cdr3_nt: TGTGCCAGCAGCTTGGGCGCAGGGGTGGGAAACACCATATATTTT
cdr3_aa: CASSLGAGVGNTIYF

v_call: TRBV28
d_call: NA
cdr3_length: 14
j_call: TRBJ2-7
clone_size: NA
cdr3_nt: TGTGCCAGCAGTACAGGGAACCCTGCCTACGAGCAGTACTTC
cdr3_aa: CASSTGNPAYEQYF

v_call: TRBV28
d_call: NA
cdr3_length: 13
j_call: TRBJ2-2
clone_size: NA
cdr3_nt: TGTGCCAGCACCCCTCCCAGGGTCGGGGAGCTGTTTTTT
cdr3_aa: CASTPPRVGELFF

v_call: TRBV19
d_call: NA
cdr3_length: 14
j_call: TRBJ2-7
clone_size: NA
cdr3_nt: TGTGCCAGTAGCCCGGGAATTGGGGCCTACGAGCAGTACTTC
cdr3_aa: CASSPGIGAYEQYF

v_call: TRBV5-8
d_call: NA
cdr3_length: 12
j_call: TRBJ2-5
clone_size: once
cdr3_nt: TGTGCCACTTCCCCTCAGCAAGAGACCCAGTACTTC
cdr3_aa: CATSPQQETQYF

v_call: TRBV29-1
d_call: NA
cdr3_length: 12
j_call: TRBJ1-2
clone_size: NA
cdr3_nt: TGCAGCGGGAGACGACAGAGCGACGGCTACACCTTC
cdr3_aa: CSGRRQSDGYTF

v_call: TRBV29-1
d_call: TRBD1
cdr3_length: 13
j_call: TRBJ2-7
clone_size: NA
cdr3_nt: TGCAGCGTTGAGGGACAGGGGGCCTACGAGCAGTACTTC
cdr3_aa: CSVEGQGAYEQYF

v_call: TRBV9
d_call: NA
cdr3_length: 14
j_call: TRBJ2-7
clone_size: NA
cdr3_nt: TGTGCCAGCAGCGTAGGAGGGTACGTGTCCGAGCAGTACTTC
cdr3_aa: CASSVGGYVSEQYF

v_call: TRBV25-1
d_call: NA
cdr3_length: 12
j_call: TRBJ1-2
clone_size: NA
cdr3_nt: TGTGCCAGCAGTCCCCCAGGAGGTGGCTACACCTTC
cdr3_aa: CASSPPGGGYTF

v_call: TRBV3-1/TRBV3-2
d_call: TRBD1
cdr3_length: 15
j_call: TRBJ2-1
clone_size: NA
cdr3_nt: TGTGCCAGCAGCCAGACAGGGGGCAGCTACAATGAGCAGTTCTTC
cdr3_aa: CASSQTGGSYNEQFF

v_call: TRBV19
d_call: TRBD2
cdr3_length: 18
j_call: TRBJ2-1
clone_size: NA
cdr3_nt: TGTGCCAGTTGCCTCGGACTAGCGGGACGAATCGGAGCGGGTGAGCAGTTCTTC
cdr3_aa: CASCLGLAGRIGAGEQFF

v_call: TRBV6-6
d_call: TRBD1
cdr3_length: 14
j_call: TRBJ1-4
clone_size: NA
cdr3_nt: TGTGCCAGCAGACAGGGACAGGCTGGCGAAAAACTGTTTTTT
cdr3_aa: CASRQGQAGEKLFF

v_call: TRBV5-6
d_call: TRBD2
cdr3_length: 16
j_call: TRBJ2-7
clone_size: NA
cdr3_nt: TGTGCCAGCAGCTCCCGGGGGGTTGGGAGCTCCTACGAGCAGTACTTC
cdr3_aa: CASSSRGVGSSYEQYF

v_call: TRBV3-1/TRBV3-2
d_call: NA
cdr3_length: 14
j_call: TRBJ2-7
clone_size: NA
cdr3_nt: TGTGCCAGCAGCCAAGCCAAAGCCCCCTACGAGCAGTACTTC
cdr3_aa: CASSQAKAPYEQYF

v_call: TRBV7-9
d_call: TRBD1
cdr3_length: 13
j_call: TRBJ1-2
clone_size: NA
cdr3_nt: TGTGCCAGCAGCCGAGGGACAGACTATGGCTACACCTTC
cdr3_aa: CASSRGTDYGYTF

v_call: TRBV3-1/TRBV3-2
d_call: TRBD1
cdr3_length: 15
j_call: TRBJ1-1
clone_size: NA
cdr3_nt: TGTGCCAGCAGCCCGACCGGGACAGCGAACACTGAAGCTTTCTTT
cdr3_aa: CASSPTGTANTEAFF

v_call: TRBV6-5
d_call: TRBD1
cdr3_length: 15
j_call: TRBJ2-2
clone_size: once
cdr3_nt: TGTGCCAGCAGAACAGGACAGGGGACTACCGGGGAGCTGTTTTTT
cdr3_aa: CASRTGQGTTGELFF

v_call: TRBV7-7
d_call: NA
cdr3_length: 14
j_call: TRBJ2-1
clone_size: NA
cdr3_nt: TGTGCTAGCAGCTTAGAGGGGGCCTACAATGAGCAGTTCTTC
cdr3_aa: CASSLEGAYNEQFF

v_call: TRBV29-1
d_call: TRBD2
cdr3_length: 14
j_call: TRBJ2-1
clone_size: NA
cdr3_nt: TGCAGCGTTAGGCTAGCGGGAGTAGGCTATGAGCAGTTCTTC
cdr3_aa: CSVRLAGVGYEQFF

v_call: TRBV7-9
d_call: NA
cdr3_length: 14
j_call: TRBJ2-2
clone_size: once
cdr3_nt: TGTGCCAGCAGCTTAGGACAGACCACCGGGGAGCTGTTTTTT
cdr3_aa: CASSLGQTTGELFF